The 14 T cell receptor beta chains in this list originate from one sample, sequenced in a study of T-cell memory formation after mild COVID-19. TCRdb independently ran MiXCR on the 5' RACE reads; one entry per CDR3 protein. The table shows about 180,000 distinct CDR3 sequences, with around 18% occurring only once. The specimen was PBMCs or a T cell subset sorted from them (not recorded which). Source of these receptors: a man aged 18-30 years who had mild COVID-19 (a few samples of this study predate the infection). Cell type and time point are not known.

A few counts support this clonotype. The V call is TRBV7-6, the J call TRBJ1-4; no definite D call. Trimming took off 5 bases at V and 0 bases at J, with 10 bases between the two ends. CDR3 size: 15 residues. Germline V gives CDR1 SGHVS, CDR2 FNYEAQ. CDR3 bases: TGTGCCAGCAGCCTCAACGCTGCAACTAATGAAAAACTGTTTTTT. Amino acid sequence: CASSLNAATNEKLFF. The variable domain in full, with the rest retrieved from reference TRBV7-6 and TRBJ1-4, is GAGVSQSPRYKVTKRGQDVALRCDPISGHVSLYWYRQALGQGPEFLTYFNYEAQQDKSGLPNDRFSAERPEGSISTLTIQRTEQRDSAMYRCASSLNAATNEKLFFGSGTQLSVL.

This clonotype was recorded at least ten times. The chain has TRBV5-1 and TRBJ1-2, with D uncertain. The CDR3 runs to 12 residues. The germline CDR1 and CDR2 sequences are SGHRS and YFSETQ. V lost 3 bases and J lost 5, with 8 bases in between. The CDR3 DNA follows: TGCGCCAGCAGCTCTACATTTTATGGCTACACCTTC. Translating it yields CASSSTFYGYTF.

The chain has TRBV27 and TRBJ2-1, with TRBD2 matching over 8 bases. Trimming removed 7 bases from V and 0 bases from J; junction bases left unmatched: 11. The CDR3 covers 17 residues. Germline CDR1 is MNHEY and CDR2 is SMNVEV (reference sequence). The chain's CDR3 is CASTRIGAGASYNEQFF. The DNA of the CDR3 is TGTGCCAGCACTAGAATAGGAGCGGGGGCCTCCTACAATGAGCAGTTCTTC.

This clonotype was observed a handful of times. The chain links TRBV7-2 to TRBJ1-6, with a tentative D call TRBD1 (6 bases). The CDR3 loop spans 15 amino acids. CDR1 is SGHTA and CDR2 is FQGNSA in the germline V gene. V was pared by 7 bases and J by 7 bases, with 17 bases between. The CDR3 DNA reads TGTGCCAGCACCGGGGGCAGGGCACTAAATTCACCCCTCCACTTT. Protein sequence: CASTGGRALNSPLHF.

The rearrangement uses TRBV2 and TRBJ2-2, with D maybe TRBD1 (6 bases). Germline values: CDR1 SNHLY, CDR2 FYNNEI. The CDR3 loop spans 14 amino acids. Trimming cost V 5 bases and J 1 base, with 8 bases left between them. The CDR3 DNA reads TGTGCCAGCAGTATACAGGGGAACACCGGGGAGCTGTTTTTT. This codes for CASSIQGNTGELFF.

This clonotype was counted only a few times. The V and J genes are TRBV18 and TRBJ2-1, with TRBD2 matching 9 bases. Germline V CDR1 and CDR2: KGHSH, LQKENI. The CDR3 covers 16 residues. Trimming at V came to 4 bases and at J to 3 bases, leaving 7 bases not matched to a gene. CDR3 bases: TGTGCCAGCTCACAATCTAGCGGGAACCGCTACAATGAGCAGTTCTTC. Protein product: CASSQSSGNRYNEQFF.

This clonotype was observed a handful of times. The chain combines TRBV6-2 or TRBV6-3 with TRBJ1-1, with unresolved D. Germline V gene lookup returns CDR1 MNHEY and CDR2 SVGEGT. The length of the CDR3 is 12 residues. Trimming stripped 7 bases from V and 0 bases from J, with 6 bases between. CDR3 sequence (DNA): TGTGCCAGCACGATGGTGAACACTGAAGCTTTCTTT. It yields the protein CASTMVNTEAFF.

This sequence joins TRBV10-3 and TRBJ2-2; TRBD2 matches 13 bases. This CDR3 spans 17 amino acids. Trimming removed 6 bases from V and 3 bases from J; junction bases left unmatched: 7. Germline CDR1 is ENHRY and CDR2 is SYGVKD. CDR3 in DNA: TGTGCCATCAGGCCCACTAGCGGGGGGGCCGACACCGGGGAGCTGTTTTTT. Residues: CAIRPTSGGADTGELFF.

V usage is TRBV2 and J usage is TRBJ1-5; maybe TRBD1 (5 bases). In germline, CDR1 is SNHLY, CDR2 FYNNEI. V lost 10 bases and J lost 0, with 16 bases in between. The CDR3 is 15 residues long. The CDR3 reads CATSQETYSNQPQHF. CDR3 DNA sequence: TGTGCCACCTCACAGGAAACGTATAGCAATCAGCCCCAGCATTTT.

The chain carries TRBV6-6 and TRBJ1-1, with D possibly being TRBD1 (5 bases). The CDR3 contains 13 residues. Germline-derived CDR1 and CDR2 are MNHNY and SVGAGI (reference sequence). Trimming cost V 5 bases and J 4 bases, with 11 bases left between them. Here the CDR3 reads CASSGQQVTEAFF. CDR3 DNA: TGTGCCAGCAGTGGACAACAAGTCACTGAAGCTTTCTTT.

This clonotype came up a few times. The chain uses TRBV7-8 and TRBJ1-1, with a tentative D call TRBD1 (5 bases). In germline, CDR1 is SGHVS, CDR2 FQNEAQ. V was trimmed by 1 base and J by 11 bases, leaving 14 bases between them. The CDR3 covers 13 residues. The chain's CDR3 is CASSLEQARAAFF. The CDR3 DNA reads TGTGCCAGCAGCTTAGAACAGGCCCGTGCTGCTTTCTTT. Filled out from reference TRBV7-8 and TRBJ1-1, the complete variable domain reads GAGVSQSPRYKVAKRGQDVALRCDPISGHVSLFWYQQALGQGPEFLTYFQNEAQLDKSGLPSDRFFAERPEGSVSTLKIQRTQQEDSAVYLCASSLEQARAAFFGQGTRLTVV.

V and J are TRBV6-6 and TRBJ2-1, with 11 bases identical to TRBD2. Germline CDR1 is MNHNY and CDR2 is SVGAGI (reference sequence). The CDR3 length is 15 residues. Unmatched junction bases numbered 5, after V lost 7 bases and J lost 3 bases. This chain's CDR3 is CASKIAGGNYNEQFF. The CDR3, as DNA: TGTGCCAGCAAGATAGCGGGGGGGAACTACAATGAGCAGTTCTTC.

In its sample, this clonotype was seen a few times. The rearrangement links TRBV6-5 to TRBJ2-4; TRBD2 is a possible D gene (6 bases). Between the trimmed V and J ends, which lost 0 bases and 0 bases, there was a span of 9 bases. The CDR3 loop spans 16 amino acids. Germline CDR1 MNHEY, CDR2 SVGAGI. The CDR3 nucleotides are TGTGCCAGCAGTTACTCCGGGGGATTAGCCAAAAACATTCAGTACTTC. Translating it yields CASSYSGGLAKNIQYF.

The chain employs TRBV4-1 and TRBJ1-6, with 9 bases fitting TRBD1. Trimming took 3 bases from V and 10 from J; bases not matched to a gene: 13. The CDR3 is 17 amino acids. CDR1 is MGHRA, CDR2 YSYEKL, per germline. CDR3 in amino acids: CASSQGAGQGWKSPLHF. CDR3 DNA sequence: TGCGCCAGCAGCCAGGGGGCCGGACAGGGGTGGAAGTCACCCCTCCACTTT.